What follows is one T cell receptor beta chain and its context. Its target is not known. All patients experienced relapse after autologous stem cell transplantation, and brentuximab vedotin exposure was variable. The data belong to a study of PD-1 blockade in classical Hodgkin lymphoma. Overall study results and limits: It was among complete responders that baseline diversity resembled that of newly diagnosed patients.

The method was immunoSEQ multiplex PCR; TCRdb's version includes in-frame clones alone and lacks a portion of them. The top ten clones hold more than 9% of a sample with about 97,000 clones, 80% to 85% of them seen once. The source of this sequence is a human donor with classical Hodgkin lymphoma. The specimen was peripheral blood mononuclear cells (PBMCs), collected at baseline.

CDR3: CASSPEGAGEQFF. In nucleotides, the CDR3 is TGTGCCAGCTCACCGGAAGGGGCGGGTGAGCAGTTCTTC. The rearrangement links TRBV18 to TRBJ2-1; D is perhaps TRBD1 or TRBD2 (5 bases each). V dropped 3 bases and J dropped 9 bases, with 12 bases sitting between them. This CDR3 has 13 amino acids. Germline V gives CDR1 KGHSH, CDR2 LQKENI.